One and the same sample provided the 4 T cell receptor beta chains below, sequenced in a study of blood T cell repertoires in COVID-19. The table came from immunoSEQ multiplex PCR; TCRdb's copy has only in-frame clones and leaves some out. The repertoire holds around 120,000 clones, around 87% seen once, with less than 40% in the top ten. Input material: peripheral blood. The receptors here all came from a woman older than 75 with acute or convalescent COVID-19.

The J gene is TRBJ1-2, the V gene TRBV2, with 9 bases identical to TRBD1. V lost 3 bases to trimming and J lost 4 bases; unmatched junction nucleotides: 9. Per germline, CDR1 SNHLY and CDR2 FYNNEI. CDR3 length: 16 amino acids. In nucleotides, the CDR3 is TGTGCCAGCAGTGAGGAGGGGACAGGGTATGGCTATGGCTACACCTTC. Amino acids: CASSEEGTGYGYGYTF.

The V and J genes are TRBV6-5 and TRBJ1-6, with unresolved D. Deletions cut 0 bases from V and 6 bases from J, with 9 bases between. From germline, CDR1 is MNHEY and CDR2 SVGAGI. CDR3 length equals 15 residues. CDR3 in amino acids: CASSYSAPFNSPLHF. CDR3 DNA: TGTGCCAGCAGTTACTCGGCTCCCTTTAATTCACCCCTCCACTTT.

V gene TRBV7-2 combines with J gene TRBJ2-2; TRBD2 matches 13 bases. V lost 6 bases and J lost 5; bases outside the gene matches: 6. Germline values: CDR1 SGHTA, CDR2 FQGNSA. CDR3 length equals 16 residues. CDR3 bases: TGTGCCAGCAGGACAGGACTAGCGGGGGTAACCGGGGAGCTGTTTTTT. Translated, it gives CASRTGLAGVTGELFF.

V and J are TRBV12-3 or TRBV12-4 and TRBJ1-2; possible D gene TRBD1, 6 bases. V was pared by 6 bases and J by 8 bases, with 13 bases between. There are 12 residues in the CDR3. This CDR3 reads CASRSTGHGYTF. The CDR3 region has the DNA TGTGCCAGCAGAAGCACAGGGCACGGCTACACCTTC.